This TCR beta chain was identified during a study of blood T cell repertoires in COVID-19 (TCRdb year 2020). Background for the entire study: For ImmuneRACE Cohort 3, a participant was defined as recovered based on two consecutive negative NP/OP PCR tests, clearance by a healthcare professional, or resolution of symptoms. Samples covering the acute and convalescent phases of COVID-19 were provided by collaborators in the United States, Italy and Spain. The prospective study material was composed of cDNA or gDNA derived from T cells, B-cell-depleted T cells, or PBMCs. The dataset comprised deeply sampled blood TCRbeta repertoires from subjects exposed to, actively infected with, or recovered from COVID-19. The repertoires were made available in a free public database intended to serve as a resource for research on the immune response to SARS-CoV-2. The samples were drawn from the first 160 participants of the ongoing ImmuneRACE study and from 1,254 subjects provided by 6 global collaborators. Sample metadata almost always included a de-identified subject ID, COVID-19 status, age in years and sex. HLA class I and class II types, where available, came from metadata supplied by the sample provider rather than from assay-based typing.

The immunoSEQ Assay, a bias-controlled multiplex PCR, was used to amplify TCRbeta CDR3 regions from genomic DNA. On the study's bioinformatics: Nucleated cell counts per sample were estimated from amplification of reference gene primers within the assay. To quantify the absolute abundance of each unique TCRbeta CDR3 rearrangement, sequence reads were collapsed and filtered. For each sample, productive Simpson clonality was calculated as the square root of Simpson's diversity index across productive rearrangements. The clones in this table, taken by TCRdb from immuneACCESS, are in-frame only. Not every clone is retained; where verified, under half of the shortfall comes from an unresolved V gene, and the cause of the rest is unknown. V and J calls and clone size are copied from that table; D and trimming were computed from the DNA. For this sample the table gives roughly 190,000 clones, of which roughly nine tenths were detected only once. The ten largest make up 20% to 25% of the sample.

Trimming costs V 1 base and J 5 bases, and their ends lie 12 bases apart. The germline V gene provides CDR1 SGHRS and CDR2 YFSETQ. Measured from the cysteine to the phenylalanine, the CDR3 is 14 residues long. Left in the record is the CDR3 DNA by itself, 42 bases read in frame from the first base. What the research found in general, with its limitations: How much clinical and demographic metadata was included differed by source and by participant, and the metadata was provided uncurated.

Concerning this clone itself: What this receptor recognizes is not known. There are no base qualities to consult, and no much larger clone falls within one base.

Enrolling through a virtual design, the prospective study's participants ranged in age from roughly 18 to 100 years and lived across around 25 United States geographic areas. In the prospective study, participants were assigned to cohorts based on the clinical history participants reported in a screening survey and a study questionnaire. Each participant in the prospective study had whole blood, serum and a nasopharyngeal or oropharyngeal swab collected by mobile phlebotomists. Over an approximately two-month period, participants in the prospective study had the option of providing additional blood draws and questionnaires. Before DNA extraction, blood samples from the prospective study were shipped at room temperature or frozen.

The rearrangement joined TRBV5-1 to TRBJ1-1, with no confident D gene call. This clonotype originated in a woman in her forties in a cohort exposed to, infected with or recovered from COVID-19 (not recorded which). Sequenced input: PBMCs or T cells enriched from blood (not recorded which). CDR3 reads: CASSLNRVVTEAFF. The nucleotide sequence is TGCGCCAGCAGCTTGAATCGGGTCGTGACTGAAGCTTTCTTT.